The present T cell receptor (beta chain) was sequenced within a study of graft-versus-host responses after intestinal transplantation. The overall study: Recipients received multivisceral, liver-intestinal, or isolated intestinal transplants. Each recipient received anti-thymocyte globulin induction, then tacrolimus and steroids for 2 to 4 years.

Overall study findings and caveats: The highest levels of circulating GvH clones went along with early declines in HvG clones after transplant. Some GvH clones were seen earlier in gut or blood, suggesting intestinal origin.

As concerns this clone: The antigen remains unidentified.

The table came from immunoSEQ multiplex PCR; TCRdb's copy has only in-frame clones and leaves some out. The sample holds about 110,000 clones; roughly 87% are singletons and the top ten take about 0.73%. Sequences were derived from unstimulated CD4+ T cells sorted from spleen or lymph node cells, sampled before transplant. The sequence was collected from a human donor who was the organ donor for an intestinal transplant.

The CDR3 DNA reads TGCGCCAGCAGTGAGTCTCGACAGGGTAACCAGCATTTT. Amino acids: CASSESRQGNQHF. The chain joins TRBV10-1 to TRBJ1-5; 7 bases match TRBD1. Germline V gives CDR1 WNHNN, CDR2 SYGVQD (reference sequence). The V gene end was trimmed by 0 bases and the J gene end by 12 bases; junction bases not matched to a gene: 5. This CDR3 contains 13 residues.